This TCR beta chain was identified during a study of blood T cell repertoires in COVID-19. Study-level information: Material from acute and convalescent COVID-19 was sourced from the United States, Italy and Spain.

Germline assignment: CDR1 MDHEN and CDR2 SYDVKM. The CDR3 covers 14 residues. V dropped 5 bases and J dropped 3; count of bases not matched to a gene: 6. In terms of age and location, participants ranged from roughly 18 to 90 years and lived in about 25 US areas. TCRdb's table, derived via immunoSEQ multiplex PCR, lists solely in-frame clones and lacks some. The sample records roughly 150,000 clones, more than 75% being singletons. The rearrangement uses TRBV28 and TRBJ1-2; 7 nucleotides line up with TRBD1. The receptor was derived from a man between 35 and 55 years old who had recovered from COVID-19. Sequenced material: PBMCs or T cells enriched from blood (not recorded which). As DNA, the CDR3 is TGTGCCAGCAGTGTGGGACAGTTCCACTATGGCTACACCTTC. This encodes CASSVGQFHYGYTF.